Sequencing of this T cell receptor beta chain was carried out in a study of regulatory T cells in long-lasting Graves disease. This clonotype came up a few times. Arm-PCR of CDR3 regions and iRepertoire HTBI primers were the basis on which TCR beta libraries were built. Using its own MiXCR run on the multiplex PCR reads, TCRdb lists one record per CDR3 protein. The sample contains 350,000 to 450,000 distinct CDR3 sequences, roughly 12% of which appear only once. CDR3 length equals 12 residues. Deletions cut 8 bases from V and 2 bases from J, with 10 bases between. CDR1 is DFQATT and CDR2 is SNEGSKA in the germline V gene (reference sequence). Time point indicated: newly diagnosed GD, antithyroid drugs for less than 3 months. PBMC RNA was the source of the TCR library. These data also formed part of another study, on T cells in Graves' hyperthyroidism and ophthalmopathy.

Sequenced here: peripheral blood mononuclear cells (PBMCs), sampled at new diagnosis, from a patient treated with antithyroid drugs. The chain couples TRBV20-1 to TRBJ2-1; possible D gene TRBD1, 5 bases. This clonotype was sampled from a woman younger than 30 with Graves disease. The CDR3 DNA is TGCAGTATTGTAGGGGCCTACAATGAGCAGTTCTTC. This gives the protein CSIVGAYNEQFF.